Listed below are T cell receptor beta chains from one sample, sequenced in a study of blood T cell repertoires in COVID-19. Generated by immunoSEQ multiplex PCR, the TCRdb table keeps only in-frame clones and is missing some. The sample includes 200,000 to 250,000 clones, about 79% of them seen just once. Specimen: PBMCs or T cells enriched from blood (not recorded which). These receptors were collected from a woman between 55 and 75 years old who had recovered from COVID-19. The CDR3 runs from the conserved cysteine through the conserved F or W. A D gene is named only where the DNA matches it firmly. Clone size is not always given. Where it is, it says once, few, many or a class for expanded clones.

J gene: TRBJ2-5; D gene: TRBD1; V gene: TRBV6-2/TRBV6-3; clone size: -; CDR3 DNA: TGTGCCAGCAGTTACTATATCGTCAAATGGACAGGGCACCAAGAGACCCAGTACTTC; CDR3 protein: CASSYYIVKWTGHQETQYF
J gene: TRBJ2-1; D gene: TRBD1; V gene: TRBV2; clone size: -; CDR3 DNA: TGTGCCAGCAGTCGGGACAGGGACTACAATGAGCAGTTCTTC; CDR3 protein: CASSRDRDYNEQFF
J gene: TRBJ2-7; D gene: TRBD1; V gene: TRBV30; clone size: -; CDR3 DNA: TGTGCCTGGAGTTTCCGGGACAGGGGCTACGAGCAGTACTTC; CDR3 protein: CAWSFRDRGYEQYF
J gene: TRBJ2-3; D gene: TRBD1; V gene: TRBV5-1; clone size: -; CDR3 DNA: TGCGCCAGCAGCTTGTTATCTGGGACAGGGTTAACAGATACGCAGTATTTT; CDR3 protein: CASSLLSGTGLTDTQYF
J gene: TRBJ1-2; D gene: -; V gene: TRBV5-4; clone size: -; CDR3 DNA: TGTGCCAGCAGCTTCCCCCAGGGTGACTATGGCTACACCTTC; CDR3 protein: CASSFPQGDYGYTF
J gene: TRBJ2-1; D gene: -; V gene: TRBV5-4; clone size: once; CDR3 DNA: TGTGCCAGCAGCTTGGGTTCGAACTTCTACAATGAGCAGTTCTTC; CDR3 protein: CASSLGSNFYNEQFF
J gene: TRBJ1-5; D gene: -; V gene: TRBV29-1; clone size: -; CDR3 DNA: TGCAGCGTTGCTACAGAAAATCAGCCCCAGCATTTT; CDR3 protein: CSVATENQPQHF
J gene: TRBJ1-2; D gene: -; V gene: TRBV9; clone size: once; CDR3 DNA: TGTGACCCCGGGGGTATTGGGAATGGCTACACCTTC; CDR3 protein: CDPGGIGNGYTF
J gene: TRBJ1-5; D gene: -; V gene: TRBV7-7; clone size: -; CDR3 DNA: TGTGCCAGCAGCCCGAGGGAGGGTCAGCCCCAGCATTTT; CDR3 protein: CASSPREGQPQHF
J gene: TRBJ2-3; D gene: -; V gene: TRBV7-3; clone size: few; CDR3 DNA: TGTGCCAGCAGTCAGAGCGAGGGGGGGCTTGCTACGCAGTATTTT; CDR3 protein: CASSQSEGGLATQYF
J gene: TRBJ1-5; D gene: TRBD1; V gene: TRBV6-5; clone size: -; CDR3 DNA: TGTGCCAGCAGCCTACAGGGGGTAAGCAATCAGCCCCAGCATTTT; CDR3 protein: CASSLQGVSNQPQHF
J gene: TRBJ2-3; D gene: TRBD2; V gene: TRBV5-6; clone size: -; CDR3 DNA: TGTGCCAGCAGCTCCCAAAGCGGGGCCACAGATACGCAGTATTTT; CDR3 protein: CASSSQSGATDTQYF
J gene: TRBJ1-2; D gene: -; V gene: TRBV5-1; clone size: -; CDR3 DNA: TGCGCCAGCAGCTTGGATCCCGGAAGGGGGTTCTATGGCTACACCTTC; CDR3 protein: CASSLDPGRGFYGYTF
J gene: TRBJ1-2; D gene: -; V gene: TRBV5-5; clone size: -; CDR3 DNA: TGTGCCAGCAGCTTAGAAGGGGCGGCCTATGGCTACACCTTC; CDR3 protein: CASSLEGAAYGYTF
J gene: TRBJ1-2; D gene: -; V gene: TRBV6-5; clone size: -; CDR3 DNA: TGTGCCAGCAGTTACTCTGGCAGGGTGTATCAAGGCTACACCTTC; CDR3 protein: CASSYSGRVYQGYTF
J gene: TRBJ2-4; D gene: TRBD2; V gene: TRBV5-1; clone size: -; CDR3 DNA: TGCGCCAGCAGCTTTTATGGGGCGGGAGGCATGCACATTCAGTACTTC; CDR3 protein: CASSFYGAGGMHIQYF
J gene: TRBJ1-2; D gene: TRBD1; V gene: TRBV19; clone size: -; CDR3 DNA: TGTGCCAGTAGTATAGCTGCTCAGGGGGGCTATGGCTACACCTTC; CDR3 protein: CASSIAAQGGYGYTF
J gene: TRBJ2-7; D gene: TRBD2; V gene: TRBV7-8; clone size: -; CDR3 DNA: TGTGCCAGCAGCTTCAGCGGGGGGCCCTACGAGCAGTACTTC; CDR3 protein: CASSFSGGPYEQYF
J gene: TRBJ2-1; D gene: -; V gene: TRBV19; clone size: -; CDR3 DNA: TGTGCCAGTAGTGGACAGTTGAATGAGCAGTTCTTC; CDR3 protein: CASSGQLNEQFF
J gene: TRBJ2-3; D gene: TRBD2; V gene: TRBV5-1; clone size: -; CDR3 DNA: TGCGCCAGCAGCTCCGGGACTAGCGGAAACACAGATACGCAGTATTTT; CDR3 protein: CASSSGTSGNTDTQYF
J gene: TRBJ1-6; D gene: TRBD1; V gene: TRBV6-2/TRBV6-3; clone size: -; CDR3 DNA: TGTGCCAGCAGTTACTCGGGACAGGGGGCAACCCTCCACTTT; CDR3 protein: CASSYSGQGATLHF
J gene: TRBJ2-1; D gene: -; V gene: TRBV6-6; clone size: -; CDR3 DNA: TGTGCCAGCAGTTTACAGTGGGACTTGAATGAGCAGTTCTTC; CDR3 protein: CASSLQWDLNEQFF
J gene: TRBJ2-3; D gene: TRBD2; V gene: TRBV5-1; clone size: -; CDR3 DNA: TGCGCCAGCAGCATCAACCTTAGCGGGGTCAGCACAGATACGCAGTATTTT; CDR3 protein: CASSINLSGVSTDTQYF
J gene: TRBJ2-3; D gene: TRBD2; V gene: TRBV4-2; clone size: -; CDR3 DNA: TGTGCCAGCAGCCAAGATCAGGGACTAGACGCCCCTAGCACAGATACGCAGTATTTT; CDR3 protein: CASSQDQGLDAPSTDTQYF
J gene: TRBJ2-2; D gene: -; V gene: TRBV6-5; clone size: -; CDR3 DNA: TGTGCCAGCAGTTACGGGTTAGCGGAGACCGGGGAGCTGTTTTTT; CDR3 protein: CASSYGLAETGELFF
J gene: TRBJ2-3; D gene: TRBD2; V gene: TRBV9; clone size: few; CDR3 DNA: TGTGCCAGCACCGAAAGCGGGGGGGCCACAGATACGCAGTATTTT; CDR3 protein: CASTESGGATDTQYF
J gene: TRBJ2-1; D gene: -; V gene: TRBV10-2; clone size: -; CDR3 DNA: TGCGCCAGCAGTGACTTAAACAATGAGCAGTTCTTC; CDR3 protein: CASSDLNNEQFF
J gene: TRBJ1-6; D gene: -; V gene: TRBV11-2; clone size: -; CDR3 DNA: TGTGCCAGCAGCAAAATGGTGAGTCATAATTCACCCCTCCACTTT; CDR3 protein: CASSKMVSHNSPLHF
J gene: TRBJ2-7; D gene: -; V gene: TRBV6-5; clone size: -; CDR3 DNA: TGTGCCAGCAGCAGACAGGGAGGCTCCTACGAGCAGTACTTC; CDR3 protein: CASSRQGGSYEQYF
J gene: TRBJ1-2; D gene: -; V gene: TRBV18; clone size: once; CDR3 DNA: TGTGCCAGCTCACCAGGGCAGTTGCATGGCTACACCTTC; CDR3 protein: CASSPGQLHGYTF
J gene: TRBJ2-2; D gene: TRBD2; V gene: TRBV6-2/TRBV6-3; clone size: -; CDR3 DNA: TGTGCCAGCAGCTGGAGCGGGAGCGACACCGGGGAGCTGTTTTTT; CDR3 protein: CASSWSGSDTGELFF
J gene: TRBJ1-1; D gene: TRBD1; V gene: TRBV5-1; clone size: -; CDR3 DNA: TGCGCCAGCAGCTTGACAGGGGTTAACACTGAAGCTTTCTTT; CDR3 protein: CASSLTGVNTEAFF
J gene: TRBJ1-2; D gene: -; V gene: TRBV7-2; clone size: -; CDR3 DNA: TGTGCCAGCAGCTTGGCCAGGGCCTCTGGCTACACCTTC; CDR3 protein: CASSLARASGYTF
J gene: TRBJ1-1; D gene: -; V gene: TRBV3-1/TRBV3-2; clone size: -; CDR3 DNA: TGTGCCAGCAGCCAAACTCTCCAGGGGCGAGCATACACTGAAGCTTTCTTT; CDR3 protein: CASSQTLQGRAYTEAFF